What follows are 9 T cell receptor beta chains derived from one specimen sequenced in a study of CD8 T cells in ankylosing spondylitis. TCRdb processed the 5' RACE reads anew with MiXCR; each CDR3 protein has one entry. This sample carries 220,000 or so distinct CDR3 sequences, under 12% of them seen once, and the ten largest clones take around a fifth. Specimen: blood, either unsorted or a sorted T cell fraction (not recorded which). The receptors shown here come from a male donor with ankylosing spondylitis or in good health (not recorded which).

This clonotype appeared many times. This rearrangement joins TRBV20-1 to TRBJ1-2; 7 nucleotides agree with TRBD1. V gave up 6 bases and J gave up 2 bases; unmatched junction bases: 9. Germline-derived CDR1 and CDR2 are DFQATT and SNEGSKA (reference sequence). The CDR3 has 14 amino acids. CDR3 sequence: CSAEQGGANYGYTF. The CDR3 region has the DNA TGCAGTGCCGAGCAAGGGGGCGCGAACTATGGCTACACCTTC.

This clonotype appeared many times. This chain joins TRBV12-3 or TRBV12-4 and TRBJ1-1; D is unclear. The CDR3 contains 14 residues. V lost 5 bases, J lost 2 bases, and 12 bases lay in between. The CDR3 spells CASSPLNGNTEAFF. CDR3 DNA: TGTGCCAGCAGTCCCCTAAACGGAAACACTGAAGCTTTCTTT.

This clonotype was seen ten or more times. The chain is built from TRBV5-6 and TRBJ2-5; TRBD1 matches at 7 bases. Germline loops: CDR1 SGHDT, CDR2 YYEEEE. The CDR3 sequence is 16 residues long. V dropped 3 bases and J dropped 1; count of bases not matched to a gene: 9. The CDR3 region is CASSWGLTGSQETQYF. CDR3 DNA: TGTGCCAGCAGCTGGGGGCTGACAGGGAGCCAAGAGACCCAGTACTTC.

This clonotype appeared many times. The rearrangement uses TRBV6-6 and TRBJ1-1; D remains ambiguous. V lost 6 bases and J lost 4, with 12 bases in between. Germline V CDR1 and CDR2: MNHNY, SVGAGI (reference sequence). The CDR3 extends over 13 amino acids. CDR3 coding DNA: TGTGCCAGCAGCCCCGGGAGGACCACTGAAGCTTTCTTT. Amino acid sequence: CASSPGRTTEAFF.

With respect to this clonotype: A much more abundant neighbour one base away suggests this may be a read error. The gene calls are TRBV20-1 and TRBJ1-5; D is perhaps TRBD1 (6 bases). Germline V gene lookup returns CDR1 DFQATT and CDR2 SNEGSKA (reference sequence). This CDR3 has 15 amino acids. Between the trimmed V and J ends, which lost 0 bases and 6 bases, there was a span of 15 bases. The CDR3 DNA is TGCAGTGCTAGAGACTCCCTTGGGGGCAGTCAGCCCCAGCATTTT. Translating it yields CSARDSLGGSQPQHF.

By its share, this clonotype is medium-sized. This chain links TRBV29-1 with TRBJ1-2; D gene ambiguous. The CDR3 length is 14 residues. Germline-derived CDR1 and CDR2 are SQVTM and ANQGSEA. Trimming took 4 bases from V and 5 from J, leaving 17 bases between them. Written as DNA, the CDR3 is TGCAGCGTTGTCCCTCCGACATTACCTTATGGCTACACCTTC. As protein: CSVVPPTLPYGYTF.

Ten or more counts support this clonotype. The chain joins TRBV5-5 to TRBJ2-5; unclear D gene. Germline V gene sequence: CDR1 SGHKS, CDR2 YYEKEE (reference sequence). Trimming shortened V by 0 bases and J by 1 base, and 10 bases separated the two germline ends. The CDR3 covers 15 residues. Here the CDR3 reads CASSLGLTPQETQYF. CDR3 bases: TGTGCCAGCAGCTTGGGGCTGACACCCCAAGAGACCCAGTACTTC.

This clonotype has ten or more counts. This chain links TRBV12-3 or TRBV12-4 with TRBJ2-1, with TRBD2 as a possible D gene (6 bases). The CDR3 is 14 amino acids. V was shortened by 4 bases and J by 8 bases, with 15 bases between the two germline ends. The CDR3 nucleotides are TGTGCCAGCAGTTCCTCGACTAGTAGGGATGAGCAGTTCTTC. Its translation is CASSSSTSRDEQFF.

Ten or more counts support this clonotype. V is TRBV12-3 or TRBV12-4 and J is TRBJ2-2, with 7 bases identical to TRBD1. This CDR3 contains 12 residues. V dropped 7 bases and J dropped 7; count of bases not matched to a gene: 3. DNA of the CDR3: TGTGCCAGCACCGACAGGGTCGGGGAGCTGTTTTTT. Protein sequence: CASTDRVGELFF.